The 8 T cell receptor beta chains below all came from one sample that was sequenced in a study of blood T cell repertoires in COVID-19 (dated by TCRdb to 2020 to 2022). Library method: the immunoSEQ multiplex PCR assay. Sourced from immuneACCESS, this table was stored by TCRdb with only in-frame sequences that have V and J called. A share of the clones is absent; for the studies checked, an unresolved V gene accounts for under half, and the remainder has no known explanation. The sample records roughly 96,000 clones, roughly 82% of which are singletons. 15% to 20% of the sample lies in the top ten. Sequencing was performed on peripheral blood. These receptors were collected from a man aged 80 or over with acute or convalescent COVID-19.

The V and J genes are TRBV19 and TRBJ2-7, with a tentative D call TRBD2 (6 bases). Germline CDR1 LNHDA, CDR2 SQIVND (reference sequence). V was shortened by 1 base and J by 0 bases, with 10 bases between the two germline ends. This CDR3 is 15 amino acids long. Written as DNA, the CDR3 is TGTGCCAGTAGTATAGGATCGGGGGTCTCCTACGAGCAGTACTTC. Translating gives CASSIGSGVSYEQYF.

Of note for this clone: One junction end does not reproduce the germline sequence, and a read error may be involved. CDR3 residues: CASSLRTGGPNTEVFF. The CDR3 DNA reads TGTGCCAGCAGCTTAAGGACAGGGGGGCCGAACACTGAAGTTTTCTTT. The chain couples TRBV11-3 to TRBJ1-1, with 10 bases fitting TRBD1. The CDR3 is 16 amino acids. In germline, CDR1 is SGHNT, CDR2 YENEEA.

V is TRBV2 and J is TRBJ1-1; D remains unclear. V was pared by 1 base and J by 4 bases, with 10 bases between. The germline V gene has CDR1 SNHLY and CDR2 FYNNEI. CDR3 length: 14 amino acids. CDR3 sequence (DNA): TGTGCCAGCAGTGAAGATTTTGGCGGCACTGAAGCTTTCTTT. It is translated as CASSEDFGGTEAFF.

The CDR3 DNA reads TGTGCCAGCAGCCAAGGGGGGCGCCGGTCTGGGGAGCAGTACTTC. Translated, it gives CASSQGGRRSGEQYF. This chain links TRBV3-1 (or the pseudogene TRBV3-2) with TRBJ2-7; tentative D call: TRBD1 (6 bases). The CDR3 totals 15 residues. Trimming stripped 1 base from V and 7 bases from J, with 17 bases between. Germline V gene lookup returns CDR1 LGHDT and CDR2 YNNKEL (reference sequence).

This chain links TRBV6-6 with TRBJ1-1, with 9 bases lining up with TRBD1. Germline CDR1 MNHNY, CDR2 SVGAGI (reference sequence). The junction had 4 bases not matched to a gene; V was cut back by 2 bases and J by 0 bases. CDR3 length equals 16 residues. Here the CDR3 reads CASSYPRDRVNTEAFF. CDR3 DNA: TGTGCCAGCAGTTACCCTAGGGACAGGGTGAACACTGAAGCTTTCTTT.

CDR3 DNA: TGTGCCAGTAGGGGGACTAAAAAGACCGGGGAGCTGTTTTTT. Translating it yields CASRGTKKTGELFF. The V gene is TRBV19, the J gene TRBJ2-2; 7 bases line up with TRBD2. The germline gives CDR1 LNHDA, CDR2 SQIVND (reference sequence). The CDR3 contains 14 residues. The V segment lost 6 bases and the J segment 5 bases; nucleotides outside the gene matches: 6.

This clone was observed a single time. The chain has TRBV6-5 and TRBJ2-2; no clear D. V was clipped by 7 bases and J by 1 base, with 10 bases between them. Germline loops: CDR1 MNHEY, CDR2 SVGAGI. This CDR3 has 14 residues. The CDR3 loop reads CASNNNKNTGELFF. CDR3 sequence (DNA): TGTGCCAGCAATAACAATAAGAACACCGGGGAGCTGTTTTTT.

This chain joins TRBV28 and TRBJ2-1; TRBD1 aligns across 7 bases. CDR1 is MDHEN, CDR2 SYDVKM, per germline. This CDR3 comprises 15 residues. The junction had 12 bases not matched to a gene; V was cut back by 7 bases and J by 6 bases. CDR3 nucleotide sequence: TGTGCCAGCACCCCAGGGGACAGTGATTTCAATGAGCAGTTCTTC. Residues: CASTPGDSDFNEQFF.